These 26 T cell receptor beta chains share one sample of origin, sequenced in a study of T cells in Graves' hyperthyroidism and ophthalmopathy. Regions amplified from RNA transcripts were the TCR beta CDR3 regions. TCR CDR3 regions were first amplified by RT-PCR with HTBI primers. A single record per CDR3 protein comes from TCRdb applying MiXCR to the multiplex PCR reads. This table has 380,000 or so distinct CDR3 sequences, around 14% appearing once. The sample comprised blood. These TCRs come from a woman in her twenties or thirties with Graves' hyperthyroidism.

In its sample, this clonotype was seen many times. The chain employs TRBV20-1 and TRBJ1-2; the D is unclear. This CDR3 region has 13 residues. V lost 6 bases, J lost 4 bases, and 15 bases lay in between. Per the germline V gene, CDR1 is DFQATT and CDR2 is SNEGSKA (reference sequence). CDR3 coding DNA: TGCAGTGCCGACGTCGAGGAGGGCTATGGCTACACCTTC. Amino acid sequence: CSADVEEGYGYTF.

This CDR3 reads CASSQDRDRGKKLFF. DNA for the CDR3: TGTGCCAGCAGCCAAGATCGGGACAGGGGAAAAAAACTGTTTTTT. This chain uses TRBV3-2 with TRBJ1-4; TRBD1 was called by the table and not checked on the DNA. TRBV3-2 is an annotated pseudogene. The CDR3 runs to 15 residues.

This clonotype was recorded at least ten times. The V and J genes are TRBV6-1 and TRBJ2-1; TRBD2 aligns across 11 bases. Trimming took 8 bases from V and 5 from J; bases not matched to a gene: 11. The length of the CDR3 is 16 residues. Per the germline V gene, CDR1 is MNHNS and CDR2 is SASEGT. CDR3 protein: CASATPRLAGNNEQFF. The DNA for the CDR3 is TGTGCCAGCGCTACCCCACGACTAGCGGGAAACAATGAGCAGTTCTTC.

This clonotype has more than one count but fewer than ten. The rearrangement uses TRBV12-3 or TRBV12-4 and TRBJ2-4, with D tentatively TRBD1 (6 bases). V was trimmed by 0 bases and J by 0 bases, leaving 9 bases between them. The CDR3 is 16 residues long. CDR3 bases: TGTGCCAGCAGTTTAGCTGACAGGATAGCCAAAAACATTCAGTACTTC. It codes for CASSLADRIAKNIQYF.

Ten or more counts support this clonotype. The chain recombines TRBV20-1 with TRBJ2-2; D possibly corresponds to TRBD2 (6 bases). The V end was cut by 3 bases, the J end by 0 bases, with 11 bases between. CDR3 length: 15 residues. The germline V gene has CDR1 DFQATT and CDR2 SNEGSKA (reference sequence). The CDR3 reads CSASGGLANTGELFF. CDR3 nucleotide sequence: TGCAGTGCTAGCGGGGGACTCGCGAACACCGGGGAGCTGTTTTTT.

This clonotype was detected ten times or more. The J gene is TRBJ2-3, the V gene TRBV18; D remains unclear. This CDR3 has 14 amino acids. V was clipped by 2 bases and J by 1 base, with 7 bases between them. Germline CDR1 is KGHSH and CDR2 is LQKENI. CDR3 nucleotide sequence: TGTGCCAGCTCACCATCCGTCGGCACAGATACGCAGTATTTT. Amino acids: CASSPSVGTDTQYF.

This clonotype was counted between two and nine times. The genes are TRBV5-6 and TRBJ2-1, with 8 bases identical to TRBD2. The V segment lost 2 bases and the J segment 4 bases; nucleotides outside the gene matches: 8. The CDR3 length is 16 residues. Germline CDR1 SGHDT, CDR2 YYEEEE. The CDR3 sequence: CASSFWTSLTYNEQFF. CDR3 DNA: TGTGCCAGCAGCTTTTGGACTAGCCTTACTTACAATGAGCAGTTCTTC.

This clonotype was recorded many times. The chain combines TRBV2 with TRBJ2-2, with TRBD2 matching 7 bases. In germline, CDR1 is SNHLY, CDR2 FYNNEI. The length of the CDR3 is 16 residues. Trimming cost V 6 bases and J 7 bases; bases outside gene matches: 14. In DNA form, the CDR3 reads TGTGCCAGCAGGTGGGAGGGGAACCTATCGAACGGGGAGCTGTTTTTT. Translated: CASRWEGNLSNGELFF.

This clonotype has more than one count but fewer than ten. The rearrangement joins TRBV5-6 to TRBJ1-2; D ambiguous. Trimming cost V 0 bases and J 10 bases, with 7 bases left between them. The CDR3 length is 11 residues. Per the germline V gene, CDR1 is SGHDT and CDR2 is YYEEEE. CDR3 in DNA: TGTGCCAGCAGCTTGGATGCCTTCTACACCTTC. Protein sequence: CASSLDAFYTF.

This clonotype was detected a few times. The V call is TRBV20-1, the J call TRBJ2-7, with D perhaps matching TRBD2 (6 bases). V was pared by 7 bases and J by 0 bases, with 13 bases between. The CDR3 consists of 13 residues. Germline V gives CDR1 DFQATT, CDR2 SNEGSKA (reference sequence). The CDR3 DNA reads TGCAGTGGGTACCGACTAGACTCCTACGAGCAGTACTTC. It encodes CSGYRLDSYEQYF.

V gene TRBV5-1 combines with J gene TRBJ2-6, with D unclear. Germline-derived CDR1 and CDR2 are SGHRS and YFSETQ. With 5 bases removed from V and 12 bases from J, the gap between germline ends came to 21 bases. The CDR3 runs to 15 residues. CDR3 coding DNA: TGCGCCAGCAGACCCAGCCCGGGTGATTACGGCGTCCTGACTTTC. Protein product: CASRPSPGDYGVLTF. Looking up the rest from reference TRBV5-1 and TRBJ2-6 gives the full variable domain: KAGVTQTPRYLIKTRGQQVTLSCSPISGHRSVSWYQQTPGQGLQFLFEYFSETQRNKGNFPGRFSGRQFSNSRSEMNVSTLELGDSALYLCASRPSPGDYGVLTFGAGSRLTVL.

This clonotype was counted ten times or more. The CDR3 protein is CASRGQGVRYEQYF. CDR3 bases: TGTGCCAGCAGGGGACAGGGGGTAAGGTACGAGCAGTACTTC. V gene TRBV6-1 combines with J gene TRBJ2-7; TRBD1 matches at 11 bases. V lost 6 bases to trimming and J lost 4 bases; unmatched junction nucleotides: 5. CDR1 is MNHNS and CDR2 is SASEGT in the germline V gene. The CDR3 totals 14 residues.

The chain is built from TRBV6-1 and TRBJ1-6; D might be TRBD1 (5 bases). Trimming pared 6 bases from V and 0 bases from J, leaving 15 bases between. CDR1 is MNHNS, CDR2 SASEGT, per germline. This CDR3 comprises 17 residues. The CDR3 DNA reads as TGTGCCAGCAGGCCCGTCTGGGGGAGCTCCTATAATTCACCCCTCCACTTT. Protein: CASRPVWGSSYNSPLHF.

This clonotype was seen repeatedly, ten times or more. CDR3 amino acids: CASSLEAYEKLFF. CDR3 DNA sequence: TGTGCCAGCAGTCTGGAGGCCTATGAAAAACTGTTTTTT. The rearrangement uses TRBV2 and TRBJ1-4, with D hard to call. V lost 5 bases and J 6 bases, leaving 10 bases between the germline ends. The CDR3 length is 13 residues. Germline CDR1 and CDR2: SNHLY and FYNNEI.

As concerns this clonotype: This may stem from a read error, because a much larger clone lies one nucleotide away. The rearrangement joins TRBV7-2 to TRBJ1-2; tentative D call: TRBD1 (5 bases). Looked up from germline, CDR1 is SGHTA and CDR2 is FQGNSA. The CDR3 sequence is 14 residues long. CDR3 loop: CATSPAGGGYGYTF. DNA of the CDR3: TGTGCCACCAGCCCTGCGGGGGGTGGTTATGGCTACACCTTC.

There are many counts of this clonotype. The chain joins TRBV28 to TRBJ1-1; no reliable D call. CDR1 and CDR2 (germline): MDHEN, SYDVKM. The V and J ends lost 6 bases and 3 bases respectively, with 8 bases between them. The CDR3 runs 12 residues. For the CDR3, the DNA is TGTGCCAGCAGCTTAGGGTACACTGAAGCTTTCTTT. Translated, it gives CASSLGYTEAFF.

This chain uses TRBV20-1 with TRBJ1-4; a weak D match, TRBD1 (5 bases). Between the trimmed V and J ends, which lost 6 bases and 6 bases, there was a span of 14 bases. The CDR3 is made up of 13 amino acids. CDR1 is DFQATT and CDR2 is SNEGSKA in the germline V gene (reference sequence). In nucleotides, the CDR3 is TGCAGTGCCCTTAAAGGGGATCATGAAAAACTGTTTTTT. Its translation: CSALKGDHEKLFF.

The J gene is TRBJ2-1, the V gene TRBV5-1, with 7 bases aligning to TRBD1. V was pared by 1 base and J by 2 bases, with 3 bases of the junction left unmatched. CDR1 is SGHRS, CDR2 YFSETQ, per germline. This CDR3 is 15 amino acids long. The CDR3 sequence: CASSLSGTAYNEQFF. CDR3 nucleotide sequence: TGCGCCAGCAGCTTGTCGGGGACAGCCTACAATGAGCAGTTCTTC.

The rearrangement joins TRBV25-1 to TRBJ2-1, with TRBD1 matching 7 bases. With 10 bases clipped from V and 0 bases from J, the junction kept 9 bases outside the gene matches. CDR1 is MGHDK and CDR2 is SYGVNS in the germline V gene. There are 15 residues in the CDR3. Written as DNA, the CDR3 is TGTGCCACCAAGGGACAGTTGAGCTCCTACAATGAGCAGTTCTTC. It encodes CATKGQLSSYNEQFF.

This rearrangement joins TRBV11-2 to TRBJ2-1; 10 bases agree with TRBD2. In germline, CDR1 is SGHAT, CDR2 FQNNGV. V was clipped by 1 base and J by 7 bases; unmatched bases: 10. The CDR3 is 17 residues long. CDR3 region: CASSLGRGLAVRNEQFF. The CDR3 DNA sequence: TGTGCCAGCAGCTTAGGCCGAGGACTAGCGGTACGTAATGAGCAGTTCTTC.

This clonotype showed up many times. The rearrangement joins TRBV7-8 to TRBJ2-7; weak D call: TRBD2 (5 bases). V lost 0 bases to trimming and J lost 2 bases, with 11 bases between them. The CDR3 consists of 15 residues. Germline CDR1 reads SGHVS; CDR2 reads FQNEAQ. Here the CDR3 reads CASSLASSGPYEQYF. The CDR3 nucleotides read TGTGCCAGCAGCTTAGCGTCCAGCGGACCCTACGAGCAGTACTTC.

The gene calls are TRBV3-1 and TRBJ2-5; 9 bases map to TRBD1. J lost 5 bases, V lost 0 bases, and 7 bases had no gene match. From germline, CDR1 is LGHDT and CDR2 YNNKEL (reference sequence). The CDR3 sequence is 16 residues long. The CDR3 nucleotides are TGTGCCAGCAGCCAAGAGGACAGGGGTAGTGATGAGACCCAGTACTTC. Translating gives CASSQEDRGSDETQYF.

This clonotype was recorded many times. The chain uses TRBV9 and TRBJ2-7; 8 nucleotides agree with TRBD1. Germline CDR1 and CDR2: SGDLS and YYNGEE. This CDR3 has 15 residues. Unmatched junction bases numbered 13, after V lost 4 bases and J lost 7 bases. The CDR3 nucleotides read TGTGCCAGCAGCCCCAGGACAGGGAGGAACTGGGAGCAGTACTTC. Translation gives CASSPRTGRNWEQYF.

CDR3 protein: CASSTDSYSYNEQFF. The CDR3 DNA is TGTGCCAGCAGCACAGACTCCTACTCCTACAATGAGCAGTTCTTC. The J gene is TRBJ2-1, the V gene TRBV9, with unresolved D. CDR1 SGDLS and CDR2 YYNGEE come from the germline V gene. V was clipped by 4 bases and J by 0 bases, with 11 bases between them. The CDR3 contains 15 residues.

V usage is TRBV7-8 and J usage is TRBJ2-7, with TRBD1 matching over 10 bases. From germline, CDR1 is SGHVS and CDR2 FQNEAQ. V lost 5 bases and J lost 2; bases outside the gene matches: 6. The CDR3 is 15 amino acids. CDR3 nucleotides: TGTGCCAGCAGCCGACCTGGGACAGGGGCCTACGAGCAGTACTTC. Translation: CASSRPGTGAYEQYF.

This clonotype was seen many times. The chain links TRBV12-3 or TRBV12-4 to TRBJ2-5; TRBD1 matches at 7 bases. This CDR3 has 14 amino acids. Trimming cost V 7 bases and J 4 bases; bases outside gene matches: 9. Written as DNA, the CDR3 is TGTGCCAGCAACTTCAGGGGGTTGGGAGAGACCCAGTACTTC. Its protein is CASNFRGLGETQYF.